The 29 T cell receptor beta chains listed next were all sequenced from one sample in a study of T cell responses to AZD1222 COVID-19 vaccine (TCRdb year 2021). The library was obtained by the immunoSEQ multiplex PCR assay. TCRdb holds this immuneACCESS table with in-frame rearrangements only. Some clones are missing; in checked studies, unresolved V genes explain under half, and the rest has no known cause. Counted in this sample were about 130,000 clones; 90% of them appeared once. The ten largest clones add up to 6.9% of the sample. The sample's time point label, decoded: baseline before first vaccination. This specimen was peripheral blood, taken on day 0 of AZD1222 vaccination. The receptors come from an adult in good health.

This clone was found once. The V and J genes are TRBV6-2 or TRBV6-3 and TRBJ2-1, with 9 bases fitting TRBD2. Germline V lookup: CDR1 MNHEY, CDR2 SVGEGT. With 5 bases clipped from V and 1 base from J, the junction kept 6 bases outside the gene matches. The CDR3 length is 16 residues. As DNA, the CDR3 is TGTGCCAGCAGTGCGCTAGCGGGGCTATCCTACAATGAGCAGTTCTTC. It translates to CASSALAGLSYNEQFF.

This sequence joins TRBV6-5 and TRBJ1-5; D is unresolved. This CDR3 is built from 12 residues. Germline values: CDR1 MNHEY, CDR2 SVGAGI. V lost 6 bases and J 8 bases, leaving 11 bases between the germline ends. The CDR3 sequence: CASRRPSEPQHF. Written as DNA, the CDR3 is TGTGCCAGCAGACGCCCGTCGGAGCCCCAGCATTTT.

The chain is built from TRBV11-3 and TRBJ2-2; D may be TRBD2 (5 bases). Germline CDR1 reads SGHNT; CDR2 reads YENEEA. V lost 0 bases and J lost 7, with 9 bases in between. CDR3 length equals 14 residues. The CDR3 nucleotides read TGTGCCAGCAGCTTAGATCATGGGAGCGGGGAGCTGTTTTTT. Its translation: CASSLDHGSGELFF.

The chain couples TRBV12-3 or TRBV12-4 to TRBJ1-6; tentatively, D is TRBD1 (6 bases). The CDR3 sequence is 13 residues long. Between the trimmed V and J ends, which lost 2 bases and 7 bases, there was a span of 6 bases. The CDR3 protein is CASSLTGNSPLHF. The CDR3 DNA sequence: TGTGCCAGCAGTTTAACAGGGAATTCACCCCTCCACTTT.

The chain is built from TRBV4-1 and TRBJ2-7, with D perhaps assigned TRBD1 or TRBD2 (5 bases each). V was clipped by 1 base and J by 7 bases, with 14 bases between them. The CDR3 sequence is 14 residues long. Germline CDR1 MGHRA, CDR2 YSYEKL. DNA for the CDR3: TGCGCCAGCAGCCAAGGACAGACCCCGGGGGAGCAGTACTTC. Its translation is CASSQGQTPGEQYF.

The chain uses TRBV6-2 or TRBV6-3 and TRBJ2-7, with a possible D match to TRBD1 (6 bases). The germline gives CDR1 MNHEY, CDR2 SVGEGT. V dropped 5 bases and J dropped 0 bases, with 8 bases sitting between them. This CDR3 region has 13 residues. CDR3 protein: CASSRTASYEQYF. The CDR3 nucleotides are TGTGCCAGCAGTCGGACAGCCTCCTACGAGCAGTACTTC.

The gene calls are TRBV7-8 and TRBJ2-7; a possible D gene is TRBD2 (5 bases). The CDR3 sequence is 14 residues long. Per the germline V gene, CDR1 is SGHVS and CDR2 is FQNEAQ. The ends were cut back, 5 bases at V and 5 bases at J, with 16 bases in the middle. CDR3 in amino acids: CASSAHLGVNEQYF. The CDR3 coding sequence is TGTGCCAGCAGCGCCCACCTCGGGGTCAACGAGCAGTACTTC.

The chain employs TRBV7-9 and TRBJ1-1; TRBD1 matches at 9 bases. CDR1 is SEHNR, CDR2 FQNEAQ, per germline (reference sequence). With 4 bases clipped from V and 3 bases from J, the junction kept 3 bases outside the gene matches. The CDR3 length is 14 residues. CDR3 loop: CASSSRDRDTEAFF. CDR3 sequence (DNA): TGTGCCAGCAGCTCCCGGGACAGGGACACTGAAGCTTTCTTT.

The genes are TRBV20-1 and TRBJ1-6; D is unclear. V was trimmed by 3 bases and J by 0 bases, leaving 12 bases between them. The CDR3 is made up of 16 amino acids. In germline, CDR1 is DFQATT, CDR2 SNEGSKA (reference sequence). The CDR3 coding sequence is TGCAGTGCTAGTTCAGACCCGAGCTCCTATAATTCACCCCTCCACTTT. Its translation is CSASSDPSSYNSPLHF.

The table lists this clone with a count of one. The CDR3 sequence: CASSPPERYGYTF. The CDR3 DNA follows: TGTGCCAGCTCACCACCCGAGAGGTATGGCTACACCTTC. The chain combines TRBV18 with TRBJ1-2; D remains unclear. With 0 bases removed from V and 5 bases from J, the gap between germline ends came to 7 bases. The length of the CDR3 is 13 residues. Germline V CDR1 and CDR2: KGHSH, LQKENI.

The rearrangement links TRBV19 to TRBJ2-7; 7 bases are a match to TRBD1. V lost 9 bases, J lost 3 bases, and 8 bases stayed unmatched. The CDR3 runs 13 residues. Germline CDR1 reads LNHDA; CDR2 reads SQIVND (reference sequence). CDR3 bases: TGTGCCAGGCCACAGGGGCGAGTCTACGAGCAGTACTTC. It is translated as CARPQGRVYEQYF.

This chain uses TRBV4-2 with TRBJ1-1, with a tentative D call TRBD1 (5 bases). Germline CDR1 LGHNA, CDR2 YNFKEQ. The V end lost 4 bases, the J end lost 4 bases, and 10 bases lay between the germline ends. The CDR3 has 13 amino acids. The CDR3 spells CASSPPRGTEAFF. The CDR3 nucleotides read TGTGCCAGCAGCCCCCCAAGGGGCACTGAAGCTTTCTTT.

This chain joins TRBV9 and TRBJ2-7; perhaps D is TRBD1 or TRBD2 (5 bases each). This CDR3 comprises 13 residues. Deletions cut 0 bases from V and 5 bases from J, with 9 bases between. Germline V gives CDR1 SGDLS, CDR2 YYNGEE. The CDR3: CASSVGRDHEQYF. Written as DNA, the CDR3 is TGTGCCAGCAGCGTAGGTCGGGACCACGAGCAGTACTTC.

The V and J genes are TRBV18 and TRBJ1-5; D might be TRBD1 (5 bases). Germline lookup yields CDR1 KGHSH and CDR2 LQKENI. Trimming took 0 bases from V and 5 from J, leaving 11 bases between them. This CDR3 is 15 amino acids long. The CDR3 bases are TGTGCCAGCTCACCACCAGGAGGGGCCTATCAGCCCCAGCATTTT. As protein: CASSPPGGAYQPQHF.

The V gene is TRBV28, the J gene TRBJ1-4; 10 nucleotides line up with TRBD1. Unmatched junction bases numbered 11, after V lost 5 bases and J lost 2 bases. This CDR3 spans 18 amino acids. Germline V gives CDR1 MDHEN, CDR2 SYDVKM. CDR3 residues: CASSPSPGQGITNEKLFF. CDR3 bases: TGTGCCAGCAGTCCGAGTCCGGGACAGGGGATTACTAATGAAAAACTGTTTTTT.

The genes are TRBV5-1 and TRBJ1-2; 7 nucleotides align to TRBD1. The V and J ends lost 7 bases and 3 bases, in that order; junction bases with no gene match: 12. Germline assignment: CDR1 SGHRS and CDR2 YFSETQ. This CDR3 is built from 15 residues. In DNA, the CDR3 is TGCGCCAGCGCGTACCAGGGGGGTGGTGACTATGGCTACACCTTC. This codes for CASAYQGGGDYGYTF.

The chain recombines TRBV6-4 with TRBJ2-3; D remains unclear. The V gene's germline CDR1 is MRHNA and CDR2 SNTAGT. Trimming took off 10 bases at V and 1 base at J, with 12 bases between the two ends. This CDR3 is built from 13 residues. CDR3 nucleotides: TGTGCCACCTCCCTAAGCGGCACAGATACGCAGTATTTT. Translated, it gives CATSLSGTDTQYF.

Details on this clone: An end of the junction does not agree with germline; a read error may underlie this. The V gene is TRBV7-9, the J gene TRBJ1-2; TRBD1 is a possible D gene (5 bases). The germline V gene encodes CDR1 SEHNR and CDR2 FQNEAQ (reference sequence). This CDR3 has 10 residues. This chain's CDR3 is CASSPAGTPF. CDR3 in DNA: TGTGCCAGCAGCCCAGCCGGGACGCCCTTC.

The J gene is TRBJ1-2, the V gene TRBV3-1 (or the pseudogene TRBV3-2), with D unclear. The V end was cut by 3 bases, the J end by 6 bases, with 8 bases between. The germline V gene encodes CDR1 LGHDT and CDR2 YNNKEL (reference sequence). The CDR3 runs to 12 residues. CDR3 protein: CASSQRRNGYTF. DNA of the CDR3: TGTGCCAGCAGCCAGAGACGGAATGGCTACACCTTC.

V gene TRBV6-2 or TRBV6-3 combines with J gene TRBJ2-3; 12 bases map to TRBD2. The germline CDR1 and CDR2 sequences are MNHEY and SVGEGT. V gave up 3 bases and J gave up 2 bases; unmatched junction bases: 12. The CDR3 is 19 residues long. The CDR3, as DNA: TGTGCCAGCAGTTATCAGCTAGCGGGGGGGTCCTTCTACACAGATACGCAGTATTTT. Translated: CASSYQLAGGSFYTDTQYF.

The chain uses TRBV24-1 and TRBJ1-5, with D unresolved. The CDR3 spans 13 residues. V dropped 9 bases and J dropped 1 base, with 9 bases sitting between them. Germline assignment: CDR1 KGHDR and CDR2 SFDVKD. CDR3 residues: CATSDVSNQPQHF. The CDR3 DNA reads as TGTGCCACCTCAGACGTAAGCAATCAGCCCCAGCATTTT.

The rearrangement joins TRBV27 to TRBJ2-7; TRBD1 might be the D (5 bases). CDR3 length: 16 amino acids. From germline, CDR1 is MNHEY and CDR2 SMNVEV (reference sequence). Trimming took off 5 bases at V and 0 bases at J, with 17 bases between the two ends. The CDR3 loop is CASSPRRTKSSYEQYF. CDR3 nucleotide sequence: TGTGCCAGCAGTCCGCGCCGGACAAAGAGCTCCTACGAGCAGTACTTC.

The rearrangement links TRBV19 to TRBJ1-2; 9 bases agree with TRBD1. Germline V gene sequence: CDR1 LNHDA, CDR2 SQIVND (reference sequence). V gave up 6 bases and J gave up 6 bases; unmatched junction bases: 5. The CDR3 is 13 residues long. The CDR3 spells CASRPWTGDGYTF. For the CDR3, the DNA is TGTGCCAGTAGACCGTGGACAGGGGATGGCTACACCTTC.

The rearrangement links TRBV11-2 to TRBJ1-5; possible D gene TRBD1, 5 bases. The germline gives CDR1 SGHAT, CDR2 FQNNGV. Trimming cost V 1 base and J 7 bases, with 11 bases left between them. There are 14 residues in the CDR3. The CDR3 protein is CASSLGEGKQPQHF. In DNA, the CDR3 is TGTGCCAGCAGCTTAGGGGAGGGGAAGCAGCCCCAGCATTTT.

This chain joins TRBV19 and TRBJ2-7, with D unresolved. Trimming pared 6 bases from V and 1 base from J, leaving 7 bases between. The CDR3 has 12 amino acids. Germline CDR1 LNHDA, CDR2 SQIVND (reference sequence). The CDR3 DNA reads TGTGCCAGTAGCGCCCGGTCCTACGAGCAGTACTTC. Translated: CASSARSYEQYF. Variable domain in full (rest from reference TRBV19 and TRBJ2-7): DGGITQSPKYLFRKEGQNVTLSCEQNLNHDAMYWYRQDPGQGLRLIYYSQIVNDFQKGDIAEGYSVSREKKESFPLTVTSAQKNPTAFYLCASSARSYEQYFGPGTRLTVT.

This clone was observed once. The J gene is TRBJ1-2, the V gene TRBV9; tentative D call: TRBD1 (5 bases). With 7 bases removed from V and 4 bases from J, the gap between germline ends came to 20 bases. The CDR3 is 15 residues long. Germline CDR1 reads SGDLS; CDR2 reads YYNGEE. The CDR3 sequence is CASSKRDGVFYGYTF. The CDR3 DNA is TGTGCCAGCTCGAAGCGGGACGGAGTTTTCTATGGCTACACCTTC.

The rearrangement joins TRBV2 to TRBJ1-6; TRBD1 is a possible D gene (6 bases). Trimming stripped 7 bases from V and 9 bases from J, with 16 bases between. This CDR3 contains 14 residues. Germline values: CDR1 SNHLY, CDR2 FYNNEI. For the CDR3, the DNA is TGTGCCAGCACCGCCCTCGAACAGGGTTCACCCCTCCACTTT. Amino acid sequence: CASTALEQGSPLHF. Based on the CDR3 plus reference TRBV2 and TRBJ1-6, the full variable domain is EPEVTQTPSHQVTQMGQEVILRCVPISNHLYFYWYRQILGQKVEFLVSFYNNEISEKSEIFDDQFSVERPDGSNFTLKIRSTKLEDSAMYFCASTALEQGSPLHFGNGTRLTVT.

The chain combines TRBV24-1 with TRBJ1-5; D gene uncertain. The ends were cut back, 4 bases at V and 0 bases at J, with 6 bases in the middle. Germline V gene sequence: CDR1 KGHDR, CDR2 SFDVKD. The CDR3 is 14 amino acids. The CDR3 DNA is TGTGCCACCAGTGAGGCAGATAGCAATCAGCCCCAGCATTTT. Residues: CATSEADSNQPQHF.

CDR3 protein: CAWSPRGGASGYTF. DNA for the CDR3: TGTGCCTGGAGTCCTAGAGGGGGCGCGAGTGGCTACACCTTC. V is TRBV30 and J is TRBJ1-2, with 7 bases aligning to TRBD1. Germline V gives CDR1 GTSNPN, CDR2 SVGIG (reference sequence). The CDR3 sequence is 14 residues long. V lost 2 bases, J lost 7 bases, and 10 bases stayed unmatched. Full variable domain (missing parts from reference TRBV30 and TRBJ1-2): SQTIHQWPATLVQPVGSPLSLECTVEGTSNPNLYWYRQAAGRGLQLLFYSVGIGQISSEVPQNLSASRPQDRQFILSSKKLLLSDSGFYLCAWSPRGGASGYTFGSGTRLTVV.